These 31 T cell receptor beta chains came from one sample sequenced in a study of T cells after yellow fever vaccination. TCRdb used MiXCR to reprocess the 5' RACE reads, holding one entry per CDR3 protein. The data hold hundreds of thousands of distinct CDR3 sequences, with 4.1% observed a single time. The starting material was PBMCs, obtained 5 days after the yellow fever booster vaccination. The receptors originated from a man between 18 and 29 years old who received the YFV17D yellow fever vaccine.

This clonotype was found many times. The CDR3 DNA sequence: TGTGCCGTAAACCGGGACGCGAACACCGGGGAGCTGTTTTTT. This codes for CAVNRDANTGELFF. V usage is TRBV10-3 and J usage is TRBJ2-2; D possibly uses TRBD1 or TRBD2 (5 bases each). Germline V gives CDR1 ENHRY, CDR2 SYGVKD. V lost 11 bases and J 0 bases, leaving 13 bases between the germline ends. CDR3 length equals 14 residues.

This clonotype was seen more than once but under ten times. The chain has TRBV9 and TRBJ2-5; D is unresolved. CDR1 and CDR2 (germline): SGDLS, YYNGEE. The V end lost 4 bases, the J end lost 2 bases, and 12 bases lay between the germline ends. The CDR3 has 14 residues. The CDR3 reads CASSPPWAQETQYF. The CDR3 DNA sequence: TGTGCCAGCAGCCCCCCCTGGGCACAAGAGACCCAGTACTTC.

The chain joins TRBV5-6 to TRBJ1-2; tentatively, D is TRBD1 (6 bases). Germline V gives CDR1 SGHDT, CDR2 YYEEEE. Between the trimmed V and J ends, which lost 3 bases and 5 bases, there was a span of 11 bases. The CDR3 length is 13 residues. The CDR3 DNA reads TGTGCCAGCAGCTGGGGGCCAAATTATGGCTACACCTTC. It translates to CASSWGPNYGYTF.

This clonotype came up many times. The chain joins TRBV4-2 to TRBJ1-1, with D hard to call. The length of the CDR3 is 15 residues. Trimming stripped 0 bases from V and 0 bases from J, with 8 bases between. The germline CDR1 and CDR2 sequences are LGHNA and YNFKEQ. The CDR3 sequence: CASSQEYSLNTEAFF. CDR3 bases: TGTGCCAGCAGCCAAGAATACAGCTTGAACACTGAAGCTTTCTTT.

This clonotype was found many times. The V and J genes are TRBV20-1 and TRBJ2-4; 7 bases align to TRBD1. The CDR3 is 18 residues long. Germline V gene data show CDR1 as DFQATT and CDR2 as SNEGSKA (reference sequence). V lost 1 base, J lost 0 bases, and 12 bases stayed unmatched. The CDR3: CSARGTRGSPLAKNIQYF. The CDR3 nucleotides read TGCAGTGCTAGAGGGACCAGGGGGTCCCCCCTAGCCAAAAACATTCAGTACTTC.

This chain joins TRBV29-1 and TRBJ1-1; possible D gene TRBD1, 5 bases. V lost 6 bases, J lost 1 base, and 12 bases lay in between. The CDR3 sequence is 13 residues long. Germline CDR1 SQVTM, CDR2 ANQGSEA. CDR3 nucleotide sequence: TGCAGCGTGAATAAACAGGAGAACACTGAAGCTTTCTTT. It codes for CSVNKQENTEAFF.

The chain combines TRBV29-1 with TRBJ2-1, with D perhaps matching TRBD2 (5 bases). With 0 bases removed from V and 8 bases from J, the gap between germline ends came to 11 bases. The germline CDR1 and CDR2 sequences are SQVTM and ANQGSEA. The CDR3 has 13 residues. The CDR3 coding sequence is TGCAGCGTTGAAGACGGAGGCCGCCATGAGCAGTTCTTC. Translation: CSVEDGGRHEQFF.

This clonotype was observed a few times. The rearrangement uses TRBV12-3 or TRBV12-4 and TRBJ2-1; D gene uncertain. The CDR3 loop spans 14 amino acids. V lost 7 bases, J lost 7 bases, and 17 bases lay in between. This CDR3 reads CASTPQALGNEQFF. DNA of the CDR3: TGTGCCAGCACGCCGCAGGCGTTAGGGAATGAGCAGTTCTTC.

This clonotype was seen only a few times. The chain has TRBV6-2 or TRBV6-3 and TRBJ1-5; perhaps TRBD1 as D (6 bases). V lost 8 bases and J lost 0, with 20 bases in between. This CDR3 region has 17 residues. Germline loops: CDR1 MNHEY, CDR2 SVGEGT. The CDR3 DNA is TGTGCCAGCGGACCAACGAAGACAGGCTATAGCAATCAGCCCCAGCATTTT. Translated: CASGPTKTGYSNQPQHF.

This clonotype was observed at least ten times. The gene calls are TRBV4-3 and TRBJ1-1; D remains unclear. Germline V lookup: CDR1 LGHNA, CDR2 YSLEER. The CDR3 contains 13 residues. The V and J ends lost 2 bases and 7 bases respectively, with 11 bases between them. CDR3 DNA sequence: TGCGCCAGCAGCCAAAAGGCCCTCAGTGAAGCTTTCTTT. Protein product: CASSQKALSEAFF.

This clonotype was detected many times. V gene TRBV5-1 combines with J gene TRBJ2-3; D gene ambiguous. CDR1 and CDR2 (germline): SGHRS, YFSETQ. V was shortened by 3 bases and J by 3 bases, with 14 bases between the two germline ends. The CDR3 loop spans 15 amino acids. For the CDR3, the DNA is TGCGCCAGCAGCTCCGACCCCATACTAACAGATACGCAGTATTTT. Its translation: CASSSDPILTDTQYF.

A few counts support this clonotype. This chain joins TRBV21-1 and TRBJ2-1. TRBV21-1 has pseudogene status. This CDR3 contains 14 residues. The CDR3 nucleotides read TGTGCCCGAAAAGGTCAAAGGGATCGGAATGAGCAGTTCTTC. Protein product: CARKGQRDRNEQFF.

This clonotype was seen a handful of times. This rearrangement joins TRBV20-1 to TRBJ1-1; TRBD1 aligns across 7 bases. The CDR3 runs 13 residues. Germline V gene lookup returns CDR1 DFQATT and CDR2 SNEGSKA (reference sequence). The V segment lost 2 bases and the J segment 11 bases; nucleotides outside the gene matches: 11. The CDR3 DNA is TGCAGTGCTAGATCGCCAGGGGGGATGAGGGCTTTCTTT. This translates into CSARSPGGMRAFF.

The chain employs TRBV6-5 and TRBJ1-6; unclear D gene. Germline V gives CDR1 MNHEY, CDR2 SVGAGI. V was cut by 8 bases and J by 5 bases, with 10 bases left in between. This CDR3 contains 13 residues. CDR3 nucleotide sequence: TGTGCCAGCTGGCCTCGTCATAATTCACCCCTCCACTTT. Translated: CASWPRHNSPLHF.

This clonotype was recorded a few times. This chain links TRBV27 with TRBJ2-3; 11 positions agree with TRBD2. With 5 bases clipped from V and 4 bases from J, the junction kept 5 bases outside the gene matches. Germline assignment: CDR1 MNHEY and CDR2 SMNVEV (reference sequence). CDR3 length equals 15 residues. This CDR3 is CASSPRTSGPDTQYF. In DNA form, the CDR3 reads TGTGCCAGCAGTCCCCGGACTAGCGGGCCAGATACGCAGTATTTT.

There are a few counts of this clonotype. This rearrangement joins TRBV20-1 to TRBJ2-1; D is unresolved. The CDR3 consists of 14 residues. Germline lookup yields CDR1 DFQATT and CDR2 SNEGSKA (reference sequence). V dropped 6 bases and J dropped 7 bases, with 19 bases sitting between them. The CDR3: CSAPQAVLGNEQFF. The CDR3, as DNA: TGCAGTGCCCCTCAAGCCGTTTTGGGGAATGAGCAGTTCTTC.

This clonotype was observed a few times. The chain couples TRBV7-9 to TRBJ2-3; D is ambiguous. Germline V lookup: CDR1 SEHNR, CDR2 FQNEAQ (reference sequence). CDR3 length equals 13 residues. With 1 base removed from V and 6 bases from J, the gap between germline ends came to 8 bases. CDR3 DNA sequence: TGTGCCAGCAGCTTAGAGACTTCGGATACGCAGTATTTT. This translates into CASSLETSDTQYF. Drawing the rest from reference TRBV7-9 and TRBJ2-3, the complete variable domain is DTGVSQNPRHKITKRGQNVTFRCDPISEHNRLYWYRQTLGQGPEFLTYFQNEAQLEKSRLLSDRFSAERPKGSFSTLEIQRTEQGDSAMYLCASSLETSDTQYFGPGTRLTVL.

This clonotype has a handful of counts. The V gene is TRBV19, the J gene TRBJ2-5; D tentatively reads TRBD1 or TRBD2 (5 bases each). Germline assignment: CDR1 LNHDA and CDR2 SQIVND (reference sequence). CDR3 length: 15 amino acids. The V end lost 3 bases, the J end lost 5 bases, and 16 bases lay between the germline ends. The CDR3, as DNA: TGTGCCAGTAGTATGAGGGGACCTCTGCGGGAGACCCAGTACTTC. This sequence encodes CASSMRGPLRETQYF. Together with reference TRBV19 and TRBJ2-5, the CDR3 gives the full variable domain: DGGITQSPKYLFRKEGQNVTLSCEQNLNHDAMYWYRQDPGQGLRLIYYSQIVNDFQKGDIAEGYSVSREKKESFPLTVTSAQKNPTAFYLCASSMRGPLRETQYFGPGTRLLVL.

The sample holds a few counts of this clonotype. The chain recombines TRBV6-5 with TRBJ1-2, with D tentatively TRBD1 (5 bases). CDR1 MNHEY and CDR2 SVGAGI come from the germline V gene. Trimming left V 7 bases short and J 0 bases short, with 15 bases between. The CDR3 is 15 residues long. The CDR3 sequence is CASNAGWGANYGYTF. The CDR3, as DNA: TGTGCCAGCAACGCCGGCTGGGGGGCTAACTATGGCTACACCTTC.

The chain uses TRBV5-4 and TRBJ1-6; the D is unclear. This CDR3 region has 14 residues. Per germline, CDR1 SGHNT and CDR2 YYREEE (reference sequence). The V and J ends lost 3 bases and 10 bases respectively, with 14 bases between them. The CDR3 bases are TGTGCCAGCAGCTACAGCGGGGTAGGATCACCCCTCCACTTT. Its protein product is CASSYSGVGSPLHF.

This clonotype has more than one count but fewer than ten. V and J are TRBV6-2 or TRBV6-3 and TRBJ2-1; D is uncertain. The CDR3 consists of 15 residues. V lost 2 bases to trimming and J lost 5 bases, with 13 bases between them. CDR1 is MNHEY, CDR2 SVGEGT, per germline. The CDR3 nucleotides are TGTGCCAGCAGTTACACGAGGATCCGGAACAATGAGCAGTTCTTC. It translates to CASSYTRIRNNEQFF.

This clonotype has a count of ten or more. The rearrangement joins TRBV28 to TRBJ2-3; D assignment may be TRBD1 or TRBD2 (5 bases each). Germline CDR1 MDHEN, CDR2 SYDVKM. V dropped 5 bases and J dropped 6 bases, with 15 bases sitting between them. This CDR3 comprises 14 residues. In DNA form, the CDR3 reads TGTGCCAGCAGTATCGGGGCAACGGGGGATACGCAGTATTTT. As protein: CASSIGATGDTQYF.

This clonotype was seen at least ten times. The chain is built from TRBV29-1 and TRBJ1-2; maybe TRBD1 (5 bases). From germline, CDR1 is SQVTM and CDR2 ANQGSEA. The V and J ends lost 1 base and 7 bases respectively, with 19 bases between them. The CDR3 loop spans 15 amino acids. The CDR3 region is CSVEVGGVGPGGYTF. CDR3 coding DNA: TGCAGCGTTGAAGTTGGGGGGGTAGGTCCGGGTGGCTACACCTTC.

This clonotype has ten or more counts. CDR3 nucleotide sequence: TGTGCCTGGAGTGAGGGTTTAGAATCACCCCTCCACTTT. Translation: CAWSEGLESPLHF. The chain has TRBV30 and TRBJ1-6; no clear D gene. CDR1 and CDR2 (germline): GTSNPN, SVGIG (reference sequence). V lost 1 base, J lost 10 bases, and 11 bases lay in between. This CDR3 comprises 13 residues.

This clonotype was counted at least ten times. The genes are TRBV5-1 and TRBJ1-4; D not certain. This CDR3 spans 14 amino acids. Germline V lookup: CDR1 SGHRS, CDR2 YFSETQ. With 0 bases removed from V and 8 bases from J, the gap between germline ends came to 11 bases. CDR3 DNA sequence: TGCGCCAGCAGCTTGGGGCGGACGAGGGAAAAACTGTTTTTT. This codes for CASSLGRTREKLFF.

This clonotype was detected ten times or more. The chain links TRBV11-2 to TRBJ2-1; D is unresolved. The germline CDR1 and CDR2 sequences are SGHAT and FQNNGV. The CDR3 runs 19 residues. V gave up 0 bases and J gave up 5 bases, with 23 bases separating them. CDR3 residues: CASSLEVGLGPVKNNEQFF. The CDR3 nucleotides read TGTGCCAGCAGCTTAGAGGTCGGGCTGGGTCCCGTAAAGAACAATGAGCAGTTCTTC.

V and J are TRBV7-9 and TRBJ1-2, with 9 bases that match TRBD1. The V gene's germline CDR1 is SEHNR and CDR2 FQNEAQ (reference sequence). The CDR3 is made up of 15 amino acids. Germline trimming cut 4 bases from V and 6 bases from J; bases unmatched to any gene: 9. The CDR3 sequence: CASSSTGTGIDGYTF. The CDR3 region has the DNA TGTGCCAGCAGCTCCACCGGGACAGGGATCGATGGCTACACCTTC. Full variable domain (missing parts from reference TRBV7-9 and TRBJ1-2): DTGVSQNPRHKITKRGQNVTFRCDPISEHNRLYWYRQTLGQGPEFLTYFQNEAQLEKSRLLSDRFSAERPKGSFSTLEIQRTEQGDSAMYLCASSSTGTGIDGYTFGSGTRLTVV.

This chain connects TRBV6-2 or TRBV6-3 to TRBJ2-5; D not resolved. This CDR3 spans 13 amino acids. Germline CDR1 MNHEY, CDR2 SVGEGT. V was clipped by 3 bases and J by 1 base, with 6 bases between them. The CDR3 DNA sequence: TGTGCCAGCAGTTATGGCAGCCAAGAGACCCAGTACTTC. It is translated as CASSYGSQETQYF.

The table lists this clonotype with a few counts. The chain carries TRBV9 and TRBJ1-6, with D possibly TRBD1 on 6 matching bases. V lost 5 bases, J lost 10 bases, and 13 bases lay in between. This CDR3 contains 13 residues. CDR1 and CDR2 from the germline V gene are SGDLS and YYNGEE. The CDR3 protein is CASSPKGGSPLHF. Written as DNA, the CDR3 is TGTGCCAGCAGTCCTAAGGGGGGATCACCCCTCCACTTT. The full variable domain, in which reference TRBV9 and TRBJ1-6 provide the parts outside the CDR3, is DSGVTQTPKHLITATGQRVTLRCSPRSGDLSVYWYQQSLDQGLQFLIQYYNGEERAKGNILERFSAQQFPDLHSELNLSSLELGDSALYFCASSPKGGSPLHFGNGTRLTVT.

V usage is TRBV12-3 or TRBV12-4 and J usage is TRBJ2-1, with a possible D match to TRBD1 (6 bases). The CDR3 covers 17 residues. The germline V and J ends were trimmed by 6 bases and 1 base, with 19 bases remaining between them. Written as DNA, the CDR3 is TGTGCCAGCAGCCACAACAGGGACCCAATTTCCTACAATGAGCAGTTCTTC. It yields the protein CASSHNRDPISYNEQFF.

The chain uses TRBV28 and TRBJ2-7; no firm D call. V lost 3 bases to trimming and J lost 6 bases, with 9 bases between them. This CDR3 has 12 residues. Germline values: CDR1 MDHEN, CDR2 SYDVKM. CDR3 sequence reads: CASSLPTPEQYF. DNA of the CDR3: TGTGCCAGCAGTTTGCCGACCCCCGAGCAGTACTTC.